This TCR beta chain was obtained from a study of T-cell reconstitution after alpha-beta-depleted transplantation in children. Study observations and caveats: As was reported, about two months after transplant, alpha-beta T cells came from several hundred expanded graft clones. T-cell counts and diversity at one year following transplant were attributed mainly to newly produced T cells. The study traced high day-60 TCRbeta diversity in some patients to surviving recipient T cells and thymic progenitors.

This clonotype has ten or more counts. The antigen is undetermined. Germline V lookup: CDR1 ENHRY, CDR2 SYGVKD. This CDR3 region has 15 residues. V dropped 7 bases and J dropped 0; count of bases not matched to a gene: 5. It was with unique molecular identifiers that the TCRbeta library was prepared. MiXCR, applied by TCRdb to the PCR reads, yields one record per CDR3 protein. The profile shows 200,000 to 300,000 distinct CDR3 sequences, around 25% of them singletons. The sequencing used PBMCs, collected before TCRalphabeta/CD19-depleted stem cell transplant. This TCR derives from a girl aged 2 to 10 with Fanconi anemia, due to receive a stem cell transplant. This chain uses TRBV10-3 with TRBJ2-2, with 7 bases matching TRBD1. CDR3 DNA sequence: TGTGCCATCAAGGGGGCGGATACGAACACCGGGGAGCTGTTTTTT. Its protein is CAIKGADTNTGELFF.